A selection of T cell receptor beta chains follows, all from one sample in a study of identical twins. Each CDR3 protein is one row after TCRdb ran MiXCR on the 5' RACE reads. This sample has approximately 210,000 distinct CDR3 sequences; more than 15% occur once, and the top ten carry over 35%. These data are also associated with another study on T cells expressing NK-cell markers.

Material: CD8+ T cells sorted from blood. The source of these receptors is a woman aged 18 to 35 in good health. The CDR3 runs from the conserved cysteine through the conserved F or W. The D gene is left open where the match is weak. Clone size appears in some rows only: once, few, many, or a class for an expanded clone.

D,length,V,J,size,CDR3,DNA
.,14,TRBV25-1,TRBJ2-7,.,CASSEYGSMSEQYF,TGTGCCAGCAGTGAATATGGGAGTATGAGCGAGCAGTACTTC
.,14,TRBV20-1,TRBJ2-7,.,CSARGPDPSYEQYF,TGCAGTGCCAGGGGTCCCGATCCTTCATACGAGCAGTACTTC
.,13,TRBV7-9,TRBJ2-2,.,CASSLAFTGELFF,TGTGCCAGCAGCCTGGCATTCACCGGGGAGCTGTTTTTT
.,15,TRBV29-1,TRBJ2-3,few,CSVALRGAITDTQYF,TGCAGCGTGGCCCTACGGGGCGCCATCACAGATACGCAGTATTTT
.,13,TRBV5-1,TRBJ2-2,few,CASKAEDTGELFF,TGCGCCAGCAAGGCCGAGGACACCGGGGAGCTGTTTTTT
.,13,TRBV5-1,TRBJ2-4,.,CASRGLGGDIQYF,TGCGCCAGCAGAGGACTTGGAGGGGACATTCAGTACTTC
.,13,TRBV7-9,TRBJ2-1,few,CASSFNNPNEQFF,TGTGCCAGCAGCTTTAATAACCCAAATGAGCAGTTCTTC
.,15,TRBV2,TRBJ1-3,.,CASASQSHKGNTIYF,TGTGCCAGCGCATCACAAAGCCACAAAGGAAACACCATATATTTT
TRBD1,12,TRBV29-1,TRBJ1-1,.,CSVTTGGTEAFF,TGCAGCGTTACCACAGGGGGCACTGAAGCTTTCTTT
.,14,TRBV20-1,TRBJ1-1,.,CSAMRTHGVAEAFF,TGCAGTGCTATGCGGACACATGGGGTGGCTGAAGCTTTCTTT
TRBD1,12,TRBV12-3/TRBV12-4,TRBJ1-2,.,CASTTGLAGYTF,TGTGCCAGCACGACAGGGCTAGCGGGCTACACCTTC
TRBD2,13,TRBV5-6,TRBJ2-7,few,CATRTSGSYEQYF,TGTGCCACCCGGACTAGCGGCTCCTACGAGCAGTACTTC
.,13,TRBV5-6,TRBJ1-1,.,CASSFSTRTEAFF,TGTGCCAGCAGCTTTTCGACCCGAACCGAAGCTTTCTTT
TRBD1,15,TRBV5-1,TRBJ2-7,few,CASSPGLGGDRGQYF,TGCGCCAGCAGCCCTGGCCTCGGTGGGGACAGGGGGCAGTACTTC
.,17,TRBV5-1,TRBJ1-4,few,CASSWGHRSATNEKLFF,TGCGCCAGCAGCTGGGGACACCGATCGGCAACTAATGAAAAACTGTTTTTT
.,16,TRBV5-1,TRBJ1-1,.,CASSLGTGRVNTEAFF,TGCGCCAGCAGCTTGGGGACCGGGAGGGTGAACACTGAAGCTTTCTTT
.,13,TRBV6-2/TRBV6-3,TRBJ2-5,many,CASSSMVEETQYF,TGTGCCAGCAGCTCTATGGTAGAGGAGACCCAGTACTTC
.,11,TRBV20-1,TRBJ2-7,few,CSAREIDEQYF,TGCAGTGCCAGAGAGATTGACGAGCAGTACTTC
.,13,TRBV7-8,TRBJ2-7,once,CASSLMGSYEQYF,TGTGCCAGCAGCTTGATGGGCAGCTACGAGCAGTACTTC
TRBD1,12,TRBV28,TRBJ2-2,.,CASKQGNGELFF,TGTGCCAGCAAACAGGGGAACGGGGAGCTGTTTTTT
.,14,TRBV7-2,TRBJ2-2,few,CASSLTGSGGELFF,TGTGCCAGCAGCTTGACGGGATCGGGCGGGGAGCTGTTTTTT
.,13,TRBV15,TRBJ2-1,few,CATSRVRGNEQFF,TGTGCCACCAGCAGAGTAAGGGGAAATGAGCAGTTCTTC
TRBD2,15,TRBV3-1,TRBJ2-1,.,CASSQDGLADNEQFF,TGTGCCAGCAGCCAGGACGGACTAGCGGACAATGAGCAGTTCTTC
.,17,TRBV7-8,TRBJ1-5,few,CASSSPPGMRSNQPQHF,TGTGCCAGCAGCTCCCCCCCCGGAATGCGGAGCAATCAGCCCCAGCATTTT
.,12,TRBV7-3,TRBJ2-1,.,CASGQGYNEQFF,TGTGCCAGCGGCCAGGGTTACAATGAGCAGTTCTTC
.,13,TRBV7-9,TRBJ1-1,many,CASSLTLNTEAFF,TGTGCCAGCAGCTTAACTTTGAACACTGAAGCTTTCTTT